This TCR beta chain stems from a study of OX40 agonist ivuxolimab in advanced cancers. Trimming removed 8 bases from V and 4 bases from J; junction bases left unmatched: 11. The CDR3 is 15 residues long. CDR1 is LNHDA and CDR2 is SQIVND in the germline V gene (reference sequence). Autoimmune disease history or systemic immunosuppression barred patients. Data came from immunoSEQ multiplex PCR; TCRdb stores just in-frame clones and leaves some out. Here the sample spans around 25,000 clones, under 85% being singletons. V gene TRBV19 combines with J gene TRBJ2-3; TRBD2 agrees at 8 bases. The clonotype was recovered from an adult with an advanced solid tumor such as melanoma, head and neck, liver or kidney cancer. The source material was CD4+ or CD8+ T cells sorted from blood, sampled in a trial of the OX40 agonist ivuxolimab. As DNA, the CDR3 is TGTGCCAGTGCCGCGAGCGGGGGTTTCTCAGATACGCAGTATTTT. This gives the protein CASAASGGFSDTQYF.